The T cell receptor (beta chain) under discussion was sequenced for a study of blood T cell repertoires in COVID-19. Study at large: Some COVID-19 samples were acute and others convalescent; all came from the United States, Italy and Spain. PBMCs, B-cell-depleted T cells, or T cells were the source of the cDNA or gDNA that made up the material.

CDR3 length: 14 residues. Trimming pared 1 base from V and 0 bases from J, leaving 6 bases between. The germline CDR1 and CDR2 sequences are SEHNR and FQNEAQ (reference sequence). Original analysis: The assay estimated nucleated cells by amplifying reference gene primers. The data were produced by immunoSEQ multiplex PCR, yet TCRdb's version contains in-frame clones alone and is incomplete. For V, J and clone size, that table is used; D and trimming come from the DNA. Of approximately 18,000 clones detected, approximately 84% appear once; the ten largest clones hold roughly a sixth. Sequencing was carried out using peripheral blood. The rearrangement uses TRBV7-9 and TRBJ1-2, with D unresolved. The clonotype was recovered from a human donor with active COVID-19. The donor label of this sample is uncertain. The CDR3 reads CASSLERANYGYTF. CDR3 DNA sequence: TGTGCCAGCAGCTTAGAACGAGCTAACTATGGCTACACCTTC.